The rows below give T cell receptor beta chains drawn from one sample of a study of Graves' ophthalmopathy and Graves' hyperthyroidism. Each CDR3 protein gets one entry after TCRdb re-called the multiplex PCR reads with MiXCR. This sample has a few hundred thousand distinct CDR3 sequences, with less than 40% found just once. Sequencing input: peripheral blood or thyroid tissue (not recorded which). The receptors shown here come from an adult man with Graves' hyperthyroidism. CDR3s include the opening cysteine and the closing phenylalanine or tryptophan. Not every row has a clone size; where given, it reads once, few, many or a size class.

CDR3 protein: CASSFSVSYNEQFF
J gene: TRBJ2-1
V gene: TRBV5-1
clone size: NA

CDR3 protein: CASSLVRDRAWYTF
J gene: TRBJ1-2
V gene: TRBV7-9
clone size: NA

CDR3 protein: CSAPPGAYGYTF
J gene: TRBJ1-2
V gene: TRBV20-1
clone size: many

CDR3 protein: CASSLNTRALSTEAFF
J gene: TRBJ1-1
V gene: TRBV19
clone size: NA

CDR3 protein: CASSEAGAISGANVLTF
J gene: TRBJ2-6
V gene: TRBV19
clone size: many

CDR3 protein: CASSSSPQQYF
J gene: TRBJ2-7
V gene: TRBV6-5
clone size: few

CDR3 protein: CASSLGWSGYGYTF
J gene: TRBJ1-2
V gene: TRBV7-9
clone size: NA

CDR3 protein: CASSSLFRQVEAFF
J gene: TRBJ1-1
V gene: TRBV5-1
clone size: many

CDR3 protein: CSARDFERRETQYF
J gene: TRBJ2-5
V gene: TRBV20-1
clone size: many

CDR3 protein: CSVVSQRGGTDTQYF
J gene: TRBJ2-3
V gene: TRBV29-1
clone size: many

CDR3 protein: CASRLSGAPNEKLFF
J gene: TRBJ1-4
V gene: TRBV12-3/TRBV12-4
clone size: few

CDR3 protein: CASSQGGGLQETQYF
J gene: TRBJ2-5
V gene: TRBV6-1
clone size: few

CDR3 protein: CASSQENRRETQYF
J gene: TRBJ2-5
V gene: TRBV4-1
clone size: few

CDR3 protein: CSARTSARYEQYF
J gene: TRBJ2-7
V gene: TRBV20-1
clone size: many

CDR3 protein: CATSEKTGGNQETQYF
J gene: TRBJ2-5
V gene: TRBV24-1
clone size: NA

CDR3 protein: CASSLVLAGTTYGYTF
J gene: TRBJ1-2
V gene: TRBV12-3/TRBV12-4
clone size: many

CDR3 protein: CASSLSAPGTGREKLFF
J gene: TRBJ1-4
V gene: TRBV4-1
clone size: NA

CDR3 protein: CASSLVSGAGELFF
J gene: TRBJ2-2
V gene: TRBV7-2
clone size: NA

CDR3 protein: CASSLAGLRSYNEQSF
J gene: TRBJ2-1
V gene: TRBV7-2
clone size: NA

CDR3 protein: CASSIVGRGTEAFF
J gene: TRBJ1-1
V gene: TRBV19
clone size: many

CDR3 protein: CASSVTPGTGNYGYTF
J gene: TRBJ1-2
V gene: TRBV25-1
clone size: NA

CDR3 protein: CASSPTTSGYEQYF
J gene: TRBJ2-7
V gene: TRBV27
clone size: many

CDR3 protein: CASSTTGTGYEKLFF
J gene: TRBJ1-4
V gene: TRBV7-9
clone size: NA

CDR3 protein: CASSLGAGAGGETQYF
J gene: TRBJ2-5
V gene: TRBV5-4
clone size: few

CDR3 protein: CASSLGATVYEQYF
J gene: TRBJ2-7
V gene: TRBV7-9
clone size: many

CDR3 protein: CATSVQDGYTF
J gene: TRBJ1-2
V gene: TRBV7-7
clone size: NA

CDR3 protein: CSARLPGQGTVEKLFF
J gene: TRBJ1-4
V gene: TRBV20-1
clone size: NA

CDR3 protein: CASSQESAAQETQYF
J gene: TRBJ2-5
V gene: TRBV4-2
clone size: few

CDR3 protein: CASIPMADGEAFF
J gene: TRBJ1-1
V gene: TRBV12-3/TRBV12-4
clone size: many